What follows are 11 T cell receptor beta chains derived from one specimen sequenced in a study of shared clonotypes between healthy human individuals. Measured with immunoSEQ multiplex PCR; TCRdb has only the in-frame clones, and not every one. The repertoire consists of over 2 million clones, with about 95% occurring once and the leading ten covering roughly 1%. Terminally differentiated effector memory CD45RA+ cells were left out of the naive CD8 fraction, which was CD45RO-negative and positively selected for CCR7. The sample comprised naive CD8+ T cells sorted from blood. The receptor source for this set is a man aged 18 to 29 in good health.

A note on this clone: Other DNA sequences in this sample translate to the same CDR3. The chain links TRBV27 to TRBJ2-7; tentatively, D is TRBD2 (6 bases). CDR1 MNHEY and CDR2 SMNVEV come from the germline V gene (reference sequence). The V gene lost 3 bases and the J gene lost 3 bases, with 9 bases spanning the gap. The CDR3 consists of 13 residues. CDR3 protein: CASSFRGDYEQYF. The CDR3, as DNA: TGTGCCAGCAGTTTCCGCGGGGACTACGAGCAGTACTTC.

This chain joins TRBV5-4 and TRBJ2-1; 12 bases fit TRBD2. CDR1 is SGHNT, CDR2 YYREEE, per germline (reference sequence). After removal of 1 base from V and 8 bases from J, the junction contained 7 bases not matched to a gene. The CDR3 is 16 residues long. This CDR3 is CASSLQLAGGPDEQFF. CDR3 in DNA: TGTGCCAGCAGCTTGCAGCTAGCGGGAGGGCCCGATGAGCAGTTCTTC.

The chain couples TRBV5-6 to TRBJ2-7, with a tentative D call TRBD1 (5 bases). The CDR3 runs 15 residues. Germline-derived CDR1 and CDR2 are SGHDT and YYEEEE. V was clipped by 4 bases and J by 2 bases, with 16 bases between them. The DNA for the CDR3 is TGTGCCAGCAGCACCGGACAACCATTAGCCTACGAGCAGTACTTC. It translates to CASSTGQPLAYEQYF. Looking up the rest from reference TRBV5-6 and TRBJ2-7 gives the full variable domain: DAGVTQSPTHLIKTRGQQVTLRCSPKSGHDTVSWYQQALGQGPQFIFQYYEEEERQRGNFPDRFSGHQFPNYSSELNVNALLLGDSALYLCASSTGQPLAYEQYFGPGTRLTVT.

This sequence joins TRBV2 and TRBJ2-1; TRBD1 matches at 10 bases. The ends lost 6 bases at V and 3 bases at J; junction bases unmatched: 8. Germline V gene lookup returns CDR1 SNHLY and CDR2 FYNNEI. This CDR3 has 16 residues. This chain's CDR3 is CASSIGQGEIYNEQFF. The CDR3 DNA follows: TGTGCCAGCAGCATCGGACAGGGGGAGATCTACAATGAGCAGTTCTTC.

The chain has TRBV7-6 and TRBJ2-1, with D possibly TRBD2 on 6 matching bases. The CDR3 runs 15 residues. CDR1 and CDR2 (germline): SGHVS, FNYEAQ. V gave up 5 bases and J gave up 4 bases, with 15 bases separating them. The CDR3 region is CASSLRDGGYNEQFF. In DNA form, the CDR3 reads TGTGCCAGCAGCCTCCGGGACGGGGGATACAATGAGCAGTTCTTC. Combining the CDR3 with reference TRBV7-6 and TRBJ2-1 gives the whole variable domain GAGVSQSPRYKVTKRGQDVALRCDPISGHVSLYWYRQALGQGPEFLTYFNYEAQQDKSGLPNDRFSAERPEGSISTLTIQRTEQRDSAMYRCASSLRDGGYNEQFFGPGTRLTVL.

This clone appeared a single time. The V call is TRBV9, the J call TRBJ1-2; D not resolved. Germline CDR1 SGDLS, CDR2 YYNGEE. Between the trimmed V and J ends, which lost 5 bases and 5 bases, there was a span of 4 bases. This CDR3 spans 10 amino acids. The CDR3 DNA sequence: TGTGCCAGCAGATCATATGGCTACACCTTC. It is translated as CASRSYGYTF.

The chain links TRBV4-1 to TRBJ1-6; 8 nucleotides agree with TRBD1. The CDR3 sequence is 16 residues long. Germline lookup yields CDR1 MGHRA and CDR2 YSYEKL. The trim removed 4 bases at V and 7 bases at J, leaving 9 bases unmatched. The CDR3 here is CASSLSRDRGNSPLHF. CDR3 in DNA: TGCGCCAGCAGCCTCTCCAGAGACAGGGGCAATTCACCCCTCCACTTT.

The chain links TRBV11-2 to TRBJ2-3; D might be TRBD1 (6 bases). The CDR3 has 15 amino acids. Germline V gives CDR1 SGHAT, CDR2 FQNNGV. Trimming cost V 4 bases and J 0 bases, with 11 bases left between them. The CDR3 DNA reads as TGTGCCAGCAGCTACCTAGGGGGAAGCACAGATACGCAGTATTTT. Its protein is CASSYLGGSTDTQYF.

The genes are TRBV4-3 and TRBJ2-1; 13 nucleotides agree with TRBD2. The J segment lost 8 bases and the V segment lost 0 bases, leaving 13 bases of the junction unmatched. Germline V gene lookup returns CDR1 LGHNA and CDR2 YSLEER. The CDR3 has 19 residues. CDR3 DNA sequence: TGCGCCAGCAGCCAAGATCCATTTCCCGGGACTAGCGGGAACGATGAGCAGTTCTTC. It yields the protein CASSQDPFPGTSGNDEQFF.

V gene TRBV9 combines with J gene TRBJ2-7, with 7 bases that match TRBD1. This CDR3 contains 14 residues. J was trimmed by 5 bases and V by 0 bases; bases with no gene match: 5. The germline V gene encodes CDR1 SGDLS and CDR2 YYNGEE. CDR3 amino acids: CASSVGQGIDEQYF. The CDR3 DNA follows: TGTGCCAGCAGCGTAGGACAGGGCATAGACGAGCAGTACTTC.

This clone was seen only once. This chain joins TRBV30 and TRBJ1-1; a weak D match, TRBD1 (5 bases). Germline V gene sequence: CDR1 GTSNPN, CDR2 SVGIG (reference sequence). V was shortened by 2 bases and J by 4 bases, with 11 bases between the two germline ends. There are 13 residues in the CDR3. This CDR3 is CAWSWRDGTEAFF. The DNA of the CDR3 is TGTGCCTGGAGTTGGAGGGACGGCACTGAAGCTTTCTTT.